The TCR beta chain described here comes from a study of cytomegalovirus exposure and HLA in healthy donors. Study-wide context: In a later analysis, it was reported that the 120 or so validation repertoires had been produced on the same platform as the 670 or so repertoires belonging to the first cohort. Whole-study results and caveats: There were some public TCRs occurring in many donors, but most TCR sequences were rare. A few CMV-associated chains proved CMV antigen-specific in vitro. First-cohort TCR clusters tended to co-occur in the approximately 120 validation repertoires, a later analysis found.

In germline, CDR1 is SEHNR, CDR2 FQNEAQ (reference sequence). Trimming pared 11 bases from V and 7 bases from J, leaving 17 bases between. This CDR3 is 12 amino acids long. TCRdb's table, derived via immunoSEQ multiplex PCR, lists solely in-frame clones and lacks some. The top ten clones hold about 2.9% of a sample with over 200,000 clones, approximately 86% of them seen once. With respect to this clone: Its antigen is unidentified.

The clonotype originates from a woman aged 18-35 years in good health and CMV-seronegative. The sample comprised PBMCs. This rearrangement joins TRBV7-9 to TRBJ1-2, with D possibly matching TRBD1 (5 bases). CDR3 in DNA: TGTGCCTTGGGCTACGGGGGAGGTGGCTACACCTTC. This gives the protein CALGYGGGGYTF.